These 25 T cell receptor beta chains came from one sample sequenced in a study of blood T cell repertoires in COVID-19. The method was immunoSEQ multiplex PCR; TCRdb's version includes in-frame clones alone and lacks a portion of them. The sample records 300,000 to 450,000 clones, about 89% being singletons. The source material was PBMCs or T cells enriched from blood (not recorded which). These TCRs come from a man between 40 and 49 years old in a cohort exposed to, infected with or recovered from COVID-19 (not recorded which).

V and J are TRBV24-1 and TRBJ1-1, with D possibly being TRBD1 (6 bases). Looked up from germline, CDR1 is KGHDR and CDR2 is SFDVKD. This CDR3 has 16 residues. V was trimmed by 3 bases and J by 1 base, leaving 14 bases between them. Written as DNA, the CDR3 is TGTGCCACCAGTGATGGGGGCCTCGGAGGGAACACTGAAGCTTTCTTT. The encoded protein is CATSDGGLGGNTEAFF.

V usage is TRBV29-1 and J usage is TRBJ2-3; 12 bases line up with TRBD2. V lost 6 bases and J lost 2; bases outside the gene matches: 6. CDR1 and CDR2 (germline): SQVTM, ANQGSEA. CDR3 length: 15 amino acids. CDR3 coding DNA: TGCAGCGTGGGCCGACTAGCGGGAGACACAGATACGCAGTATTTT. Translated, it gives CSVGRLAGDTDTQYF.

V and J are TRBV6-5 and TRBJ1-6; D is uncertain. Deletions cut 5 bases from V and 7 bases from J, with 9 bases between. The germline CDR1 and CDR2 sequences are MNHEY and SVGAGI. CDR3 length: 13 residues. CDR3 bases: TGTGCCAGCAGTCGGGAGCGAAATTCACCCCTCCACTTT. Protein product: CASSRERNSPLHF.

The CDR3 is CASTPRLSEEQYF. CDR3 in DNA: TGTGCCAGCACCCCTAGACTCTCTGAAGAGCAGTACTTC. The chain joins TRBV2 to TRBJ2-7; D gene unclear. The germline gives CDR1 SNHLY, CDR2 FYNNEI. This CDR3 is 13 amino acids long. Trimming took off 7 bases at V and 7 bases at J, with 17 bases between the two ends. Together with reference TRBV2 and TRBJ2-7, the CDR3 gives the full variable domain: EPEVTQTPSHQVTQMGQEVILRCVPISNHLYFYWYRQILGQKVEFLVSFYNNEISEKSEIFDDQFSVERPDGSNFTLKIRSTKLEDSAMYFCASTPRLSEEQYFGPGTRLTVT.

The genes are TRBV28 and TRBJ1-1; D ambiguous. The CDR3 is 13 residues long. Germline V lookup: CDR1 MDHEN, CDR2 SYDVKM. With 7 bases removed from V and 5 bases from J, the gap between germline ends came to 14 bases. CDR3 sequence reads: CASTPPKNTEAFF. CDR3 nucleotides: TGTGCCAGCACCCCCCCTAAGAATACTGAAGCTTTCTTT. Drawing the rest from reference TRBV28 and TRBJ1-1, the complete variable domain is DVKVTQSSRYLVKRTGEKVFLECVQDMDHENMFWYRQDPGLGLRLIYFSYDVKMKEKGDIPEGYSVSREKKERFSLILESASTNQTSMYLCASTPPKNTEAFFGQGTRLTVV.

The V call is TRBV5-1, the J call TRBJ2-1, with 7 bases fitting TRBD2. CDR3 size: 15 residues. Germline trimming cut 0 bases from V and 6 bases from J; bases unmatched to any gene: 6. CDR1 is SGHRS and CDR2 is YFSETQ in the germline V gene. The chain's CDR3 is CASSLGLAAINEQFF. The CDR3 nucleotides read TGCGCCAGCAGCTTGGGTCTAGCGGCTATCAATGAGCAGTTCTTC. The whole variable domain, remainder taken from reference TRBV5-1 and TRBJ2-1, is KAGVTQTPRYLIKTRGQQVTLSCSPISGHRSVSWYQQTPGQGLQFLFEYFSETQRNKGNFPGRFSGRQFSNSRSEMNVSTLELGDSALYLCASSLGLAAINEQFFGPGTRLTVL.

The rearrangement links TRBV19 to TRBJ1-1, with D perhaps matching TRBD1 (5 bases). The CDR3 contains 13 residues. Germline V CDR1 and CDR2: LNHDA, SQIVND (reference sequence). The germline V and J ends were trimmed by 7 bases and 1 base, with 10 bases remaining between them. Here the CDR3 DNA reads TGTGCCAGTAACTTCGACAGGAACACTGAAGCTTTCTTT. Translating it yields CASNFDRNTEAFF.

The chain recombines TRBV7-6 with TRBJ2-7; 8 positions match TRBD2. The CDR3 length is 16 residues. Germline V gives CDR1 SGHVS, CDR2 FNYEAQ. The trim removed 2 bases at V and 3 bases at J, leaving 9 bases unmatched. In DNA, the CDR3 is TGTGCCAGCAGCTTAAGGCTAGCGGGTACCATCTACGAGCAGTACTTC. It codes for CASSLRLAGTIYEQYF.

The chain is built from TRBV5-8 and TRBJ2-3, with a possible D match to TRBD2 (5 bases). This CDR3 contains 13 residues. CDR1 and CDR2 (germline): SGHTS, YDEGEE. V gave up 0 bases and J gave up 11 bases, with 13 bases separating them. CDR3 protein: CASSLGTIARQYF. The CDR3 DNA reads as TGTGCCAGCAGCTTGGGAACTATAGCGAGGCAGTATTTT.

The genes are TRBV24-1 and TRBJ1-2; 7 nucleotides align to TRBD1. V gave up 1 base and J gave up 8 bases; unmatched junction bases: 3. The CDR3 consists of 13 residues. Germline V gene sequence: CDR1 KGHDR, CDR2 SFDVKD. This chain's CDR3 is CATSDFGQAGYTF. The CDR3 nucleotides read TGTGCCACCAGTGATTTCGGACAGGCCGGCTACACCTTC.

Only a few counts were recorded for this clone. This sequence joins TRBV2 and TRBJ1-1; D unclear. The CDR3 is made up of 12 amino acids. Trimming pared 3 bases from V and 8 bases from J, leaving 10 bases between. Germline lookup yields CDR1 SNHLY and CDR2 FYNNEI. The CDR3 loop is CASSEVGREAFF. The CDR3 DNA reads as TGTGCCAGCAGTGAGGTAGGGAGGGAAGCTTTCTTT.

The chain carries TRBV3-1 (or the pseudogene TRBV3-2) and TRBJ2-3; 8 nucleotides agree with TRBD1. Germline V gene sequence: CDR1 LGHDT, CDR2 YNNKEL (reference sequence). The CDR3 is made up of 15 amino acids. The V gene end was trimmed by 4 bases and the J gene end by 2 bases; junction bases not matched to a gene: 5. The CDR3 DNA is TGTGCCAGCAGCCCCTGGGACAGGTCCACAGATACGCAGTATTTT. Translating gives CASSPWDRSTDTQYF.

CDR3 protein: CAIRPGQGVTEAFF. The CDR3 DNA follows: TGTGCCATCAGACCGGGACAGGGGGTTACTGAAGCTTTCTTT. The genes are TRBV10-3 and TRBJ1-1; 11 nucleotides match TRBD1. The length of the CDR3 is 14 residues. Trimming took 6 bases from V and 5 from J; bases not matched to a gene: 5. The germline CDR1 and CDR2 sequences are ENHRY and SYGVKD.

This chain connects TRBV12-5 to TRBJ2-3, with 15 bases that match TRBD2. The length of the CDR3 is 15 residues. Germline V CDR1 and CDR2: LGHNT, FRNRAP. The J segment lost 6 bases and the V segment lost 4 bases, leaving 2 bases of the junction unmatched. The CDR3 reads CASGSGTSGRDTQYF. CDR3 DNA sequence: TGTGCTAGTGGTTCGGGGACTAGCGGGAGGGATACGCAGTATTTT.

The chain is built from TRBV3-1 (or the pseudogene TRBV3-2) and TRBJ2-5, with TRBD2 matching over 9 bases. Looked up from germline, CDR1 is LGHDT and CDR2 is YNNKEL (reference sequence). V lost 0 bases to trimming and J lost 5 bases; unmatched junction nucleotides: 10. This CDR3 region has 17 residues. CDR3 nucleotide sequence: TGTGCCAGCAGCCAAGAATGGCTAGCGGGATCTGGGGAGACCCAGTACTTC. It yields the protein CASSQEWLAGSGETQYF.

Only one count was recorded for this clone. This chain joins TRBV10-3 and TRBJ1-1, with a possible D match to TRBD1 (5 bases). Per germline, CDR1 ENHRY and CDR2 SYGVKD. The CDR3 has 13 amino acids. V was clipped by 10 bases and J by 1 base, with 13 bases between them. CDR3 sequence (DNA): TGTGCCACCTCACAGGCCGAGAACACTGAAGCTTTCTTT. Its translation is CATSQAENTEAFF.

This chain links TRBV7-9 with TRBJ1-2, with D unclear. Trimming cost V 5 bases and J 0 bases, with 13 bases left between them. Germline V gene lookup returns CDR1 SEHNR and CDR2 FQNEAQ (reference sequence). This CDR3 has 15 amino acids. The CDR3 here is CASSQSVEANYGYTF. CDR3 nucleotides: TGTGCCAGCAGCCAATCAGTCGAAGCTAACTATGGCTACACCTTC.

The chain uses TRBV11-2 and TRBJ2-7; 9 positions match TRBD1. V shed 3 bases and J 10 bases; nucleotides not matched to a gene: 10. The germline V gene has CDR1 SGHAT and CDR2 FQNNGV. The CDR3 runs 14 residues. CDR3 residues: CASSLRETGGPQYF. In DNA form, the CDR3 reads TGTGCCAGCAGCTTGAGAGAGACAGGGGGTCCACAGTACTTC.

This clone was seen a single time. J is TRBJ2-7 and V is TRBV18; 10 bases are shared with TRBD1. V gave up 6 bases and J gave up 0 bases; unmatched junction bases: 14. CDR3 length equals 18 residues. CDR1 is KGHSH and CDR2 is LQKENI in the germline V gene. The CDR3 is CASSPRSGTGASSYEQYF. The CDR3 bases are TGTGCCAGCTCTCCGAGATCCGGGACAGGGGCCAGCTCCTACGAGCAGTACTTC.

The gene calls are TRBV19 and TRBJ1-2; no clear D gene. CDR1 is LNHDA and CDR2 is SQIVND in the germline V gene (reference sequence). The CDR3 covers 12 residues. V lost 3 bases and J 4 bases, leaving 6 bases between the germline ends. The CDR3 reads CASSIAGYGYTF. CDR3 nucleotides: TGTGCCAGTAGTATTGCCGGCTATGGCTACACCTTC.

The genes are TRBV19 and TRBJ2-1; tentative D call: TRBD1 (6 bases). Germline loops: CDR1 LNHDA, CDR2 SQIVND (reference sequence). The CDR3 spans 17 residues. Deletions cut 0 bases from V and 4 bases from J, with 16 bases between. CDR3 sequence (DNA): TGTGCCAGTAGTATAGACCTAGGGGGTATGAGTTACAATGAGCAGTTCTTC. It encodes CASSIDLGGMSYNEQFF.

The chain recombines TRBV19 with TRBJ1-3, with D possibly being TRBD1 (5 bases). V was clipped by 4 bases and J by 3 bases, with 19 bases between them. CDR1 is LNHDA and CDR2 is SQIVND in the germline V gene (reference sequence). This CDR3 is built from 17 residues. The CDR3 DNA reads as TGTGCCAGTAGTAGAACAGGATTGACGTCTCTTGGAAACACCATATATTTT. This codes for CASSRTGLTSLGNTIYF.

V is TRBV20-1 and J is TRBJ1-2; 9 bases agree with TRBD1. CDR1 DFQATT and CDR2 SNEGSKA come from the germline V gene (reference sequence). The CDR3 runs to 13 residues. V lost 3 bases to trimming and J lost 7 bases; unmatched junction nucleotides: 6. CDR3 amino acids: CSASRDRELGYTF. For the CDR3, the DNA is TGCAGTGCTAGTCGGGACAGGGAGCTTGGCTACACCTTC.

In its sample, this clone was seen once. The V and J genes are TRBV2 and TRBJ2-2, with 7 bases aligning to TRBD2. The junction had 10 bases not matched to a gene; V was cut back by 8 bases and J by 4 bases. Germline V gene sequence: CDR1 SNHLY, CDR2 FYNNEI. The CDR3 is 15 amino acids. CDR3 sequence (DNA): TGTGCCAGCGGTAGGGTCGCGGGAGCCACCGGGGAGCTGTTTTTT. Translated: CASGRVAGATGELFF.

The V call is TRBV2, the J call TRBJ1-1; 9 bases match TRBD1. CDR1 and CDR2 from the germline V gene are SNHLY and FYNNEI. CDR3 size: 13 residues. Losses at the gene ends were 4 bases for V and 11 bases for J; bases not matched to a gene: 8. CDR3 coding DNA: TGTGCCAGCAGTGGGGAACAGGGGGCGGCTGCTTTCTTT. Translating it yields CASSGEQGAAAFF.